There are a few counts of the clone carrying this TCR beta chain. Extraction of PBMCs used approximately 10 ml of fresh peripheral blood. The sample originates from a study of T cells in Graves' hyperthyroidism and ophthalmopathy. Study-level information: Once the initial diagnosis was made, peripheral blood was obtained before any treatment.

Between the trimmed V and J ends, which lost 5 bases and 8 bases, there was a span of 12 bases. Germline CDR1 reads SGHAT; CDR2 reads FQDESV (reference sequence). The CDR3 consists of 13 residues. RNA transcripts gave rise to amplified TCR beta CDR3 regions. Initially, a first-round RT-PCR of the TCR CDR3 employed the HTBI primer set. TCRdb independently ran MiXCR on the multiplex PCR reads; one entry per CDR3 protein. Of roughly 360,000 distinct CDR3 sequences listed, about 13% are singletons. The sample comprised blood. This TCR was recovered from a man between 25 and 39 years old with Graves' hyperthyroidism that later progressed to Graves' ophthalmopathy. The chain links TRBV11-1 to TRBJ1-4, with D tentatively TRBD1 (5 bases). CDR3 bases: TGTGCCAGCAGCCGAGGACACGAGGAAAAACTGTTTTTT. Amino acids: CASSRGHEEKLFF.